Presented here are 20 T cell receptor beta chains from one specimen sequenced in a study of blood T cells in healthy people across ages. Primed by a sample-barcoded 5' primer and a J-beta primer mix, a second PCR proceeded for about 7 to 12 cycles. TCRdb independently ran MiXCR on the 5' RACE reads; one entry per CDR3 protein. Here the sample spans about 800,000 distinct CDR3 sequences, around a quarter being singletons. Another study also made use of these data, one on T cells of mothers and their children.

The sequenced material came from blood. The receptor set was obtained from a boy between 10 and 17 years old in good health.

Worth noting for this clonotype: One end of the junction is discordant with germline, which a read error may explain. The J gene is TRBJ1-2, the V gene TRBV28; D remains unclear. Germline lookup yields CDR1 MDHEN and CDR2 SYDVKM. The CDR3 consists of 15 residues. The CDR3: CTSSPIGPLVVGYTF. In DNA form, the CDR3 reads TGTACCAGCAGCCCGATCGGGCCTCTCGTTGTCGGCTACACCTTC.

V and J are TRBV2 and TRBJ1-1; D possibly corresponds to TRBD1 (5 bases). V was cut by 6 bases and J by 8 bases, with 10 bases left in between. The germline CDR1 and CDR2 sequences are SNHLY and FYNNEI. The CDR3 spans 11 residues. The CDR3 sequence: CASRLQVEAFF. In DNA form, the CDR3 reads TGTGCCAGCAGGTTACAGGTAGAAGCTTTCTTT.

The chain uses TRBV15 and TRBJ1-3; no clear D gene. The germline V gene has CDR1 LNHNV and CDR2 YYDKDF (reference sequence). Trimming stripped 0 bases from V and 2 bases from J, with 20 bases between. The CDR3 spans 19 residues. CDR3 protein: CATSRERRTEQTPGNTIYF. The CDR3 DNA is TGTGCCACCAGCAGAGAACGCAGGACGGAACAAACTCCTGGAAACACCATATATTTT.

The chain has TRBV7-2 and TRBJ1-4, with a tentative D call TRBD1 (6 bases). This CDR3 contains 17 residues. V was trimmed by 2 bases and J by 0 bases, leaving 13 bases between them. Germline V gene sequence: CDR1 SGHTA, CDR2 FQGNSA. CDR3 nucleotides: TGTGCCAGCAGCTTAAGGGGGTCAGTTCCAACTAATGAAAAACTGTTTTTT. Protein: CASSLRGSVPTNEKLFF.

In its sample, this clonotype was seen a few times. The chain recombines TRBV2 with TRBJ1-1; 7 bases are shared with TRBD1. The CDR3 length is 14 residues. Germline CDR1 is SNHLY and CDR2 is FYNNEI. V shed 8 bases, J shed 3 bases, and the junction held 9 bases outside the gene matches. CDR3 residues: CASDLTGHHTEAFF. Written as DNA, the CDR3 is TGTGCCAGCGATCTGACAGGGCATCACACTGAAGCTTTCTTT.

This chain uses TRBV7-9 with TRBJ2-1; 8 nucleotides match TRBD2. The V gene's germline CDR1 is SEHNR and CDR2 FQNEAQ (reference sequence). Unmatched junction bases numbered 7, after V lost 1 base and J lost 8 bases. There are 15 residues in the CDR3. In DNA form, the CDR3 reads TGTGCCAGCAGCTTAGAGGGCGGGGGGACCGATGAGCAGTTCTTC. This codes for CASSLEGGGTDEQFF.

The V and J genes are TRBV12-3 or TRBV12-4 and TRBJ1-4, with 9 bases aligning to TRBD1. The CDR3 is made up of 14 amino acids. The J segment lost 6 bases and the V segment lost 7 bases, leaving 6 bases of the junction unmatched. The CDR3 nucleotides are TGTGCCAGCACGTTCACAGGGGGCGATGAAAAACTGTTTTTT. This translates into CASTFTGGDEKLFF.

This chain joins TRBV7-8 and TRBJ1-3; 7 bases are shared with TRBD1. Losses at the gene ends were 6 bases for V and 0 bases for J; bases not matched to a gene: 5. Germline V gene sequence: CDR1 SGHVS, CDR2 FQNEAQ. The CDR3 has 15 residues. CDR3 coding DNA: TGTGCCAGCAGAGGGGGACAGTACTCTGGAAACACCATATATTTT. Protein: CASRGGQYSGNTIYF.

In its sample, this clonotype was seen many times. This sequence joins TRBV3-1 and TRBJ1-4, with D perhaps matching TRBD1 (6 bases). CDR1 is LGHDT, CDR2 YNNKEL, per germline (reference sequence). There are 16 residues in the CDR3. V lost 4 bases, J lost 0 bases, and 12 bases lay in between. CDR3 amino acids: CASSLGQKSTNEKLFF. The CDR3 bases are TGTGCCAGCAGCCTCGGACAGAAATCAACTAATGAAAAACTGTTTTTT.

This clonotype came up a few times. CDR3: CASSESGGVRGKLFF. The CDR3, as DNA: TGTGCCAGCAGTGAAAGTGGTGGGGTTAGGGGAAAACTGTTTTTT. V and J are TRBV25-1 and TRBJ1-4; possible D gene TRBD1, 5 bases. Germline V gene sequence: CDR1 MGHDK, CDR2 SYGVNS. This CDR3 is built from 15 residues. The V and J ends lost 2 bases and 10 bases respectively, with 17 bases between them.

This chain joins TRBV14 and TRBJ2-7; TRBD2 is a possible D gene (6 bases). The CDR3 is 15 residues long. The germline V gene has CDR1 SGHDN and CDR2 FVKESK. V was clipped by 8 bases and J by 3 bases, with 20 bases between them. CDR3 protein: CASGTGAGPNYEQYF. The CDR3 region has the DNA TGTGCCAGCGGGACCGGAGCGGGCCCCAACTACGAGCAGTACTTC.

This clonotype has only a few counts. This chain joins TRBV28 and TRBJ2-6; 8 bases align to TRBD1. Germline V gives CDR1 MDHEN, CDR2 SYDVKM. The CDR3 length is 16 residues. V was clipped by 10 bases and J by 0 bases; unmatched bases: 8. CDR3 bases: TGTGCCACTACGACAGGGGATTACTCTGGGGCCAACGTCCTGACTTTC. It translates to CATTTGDYSGANVLTF. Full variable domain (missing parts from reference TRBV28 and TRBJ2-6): DVKVTQSSRYLVKRTGEKVFLECVQDMDHENMFWYRQDPGLGLRLIYFSYDVKMKEKGDIPEGYSVSREKKERFSLILESASTNQTSMYLCATTTGDYSGANVLTFGAGSRLTVL.

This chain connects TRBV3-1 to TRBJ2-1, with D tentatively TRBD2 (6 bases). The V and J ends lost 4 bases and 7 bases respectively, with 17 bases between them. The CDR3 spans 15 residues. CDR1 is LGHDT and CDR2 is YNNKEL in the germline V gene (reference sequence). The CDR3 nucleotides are TGTGCCAGCAGCCTTAGCGGCCCTATGCGTAATGAGCAGTTCTTC. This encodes CASSLSGPMRNEQFF.

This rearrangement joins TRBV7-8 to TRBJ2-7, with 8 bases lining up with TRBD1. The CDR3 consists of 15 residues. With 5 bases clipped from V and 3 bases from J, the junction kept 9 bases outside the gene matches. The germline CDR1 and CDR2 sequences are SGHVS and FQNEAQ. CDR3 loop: CASSHSLGQGYEQYF. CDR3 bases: TGTGCCAGCAGCCATTCCCTAGGACAGGGCTACGAGCAGTACTTC.

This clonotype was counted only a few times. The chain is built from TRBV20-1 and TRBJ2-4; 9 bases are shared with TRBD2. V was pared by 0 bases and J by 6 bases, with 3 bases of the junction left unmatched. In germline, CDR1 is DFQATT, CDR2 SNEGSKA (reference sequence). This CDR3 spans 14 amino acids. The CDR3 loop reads CSAREAGGGNIQYF. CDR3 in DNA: TGCAGTGCTAGAGAGGCGGGAGGGGGAAACATTCAGTACTTC.

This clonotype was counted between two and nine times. This CDR3 is CASSLDRANQPQHF. The CDR3 region has the DNA TGTGCCAGCAGCCTTGACAGGGCCAATCAGCCCCAGCATTTT. This chain joins TRBV7-9 and TRBJ1-5; 7 nucleotides match TRBD1. J lost 3 bases, V lost 5 bases, and 4 bases had no gene match. CDR1 is SEHNR and CDR2 is FQNEAQ in the germline V gene (reference sequence). The CDR3 spans 14 residues.

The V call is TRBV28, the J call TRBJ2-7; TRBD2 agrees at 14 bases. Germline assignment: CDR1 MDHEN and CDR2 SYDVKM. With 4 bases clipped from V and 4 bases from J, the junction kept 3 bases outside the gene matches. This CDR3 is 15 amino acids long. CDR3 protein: CASSSWTSGGYEQYF. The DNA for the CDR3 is TGTGCCAGCAGTTCGTGGACTAGCGGGGGGTACGAGCAGTACTTC.

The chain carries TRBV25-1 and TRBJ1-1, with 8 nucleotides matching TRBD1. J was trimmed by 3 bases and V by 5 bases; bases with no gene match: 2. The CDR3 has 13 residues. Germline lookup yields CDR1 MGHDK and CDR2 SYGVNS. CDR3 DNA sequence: TGTGCCAGCAGTCACAGGGGGTACACTGAAGCTTTCTTT. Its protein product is CASSHRGYTEAFF. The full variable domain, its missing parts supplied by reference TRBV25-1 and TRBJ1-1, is EADIYQTPRYLVIGTGKKITLECSQTMGHDKMYWYQQDPGMELHLIHYSYGVNSTEKGDLSSESTVSRIRTEHFPLTLESARPSHTSQYLCASSHRGYTEAFFGQGTRLTVV.

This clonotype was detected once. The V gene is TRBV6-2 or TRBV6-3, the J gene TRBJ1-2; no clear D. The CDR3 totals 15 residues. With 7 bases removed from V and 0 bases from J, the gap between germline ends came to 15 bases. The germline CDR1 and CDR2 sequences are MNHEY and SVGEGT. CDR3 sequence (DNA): TGTGCCAGCATAGTTCCTGACCGAACTAACTATGGCTACACCTTC. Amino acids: CASIVPDRTNYGYTF.

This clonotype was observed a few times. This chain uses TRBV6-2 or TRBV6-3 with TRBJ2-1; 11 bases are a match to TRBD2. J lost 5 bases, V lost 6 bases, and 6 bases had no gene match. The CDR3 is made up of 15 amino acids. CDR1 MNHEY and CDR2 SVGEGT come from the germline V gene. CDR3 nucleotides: TGTGCCAGCAGCAAGCTAGCGGGAGGAAACAATGAGCAGTTCTTC. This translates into CASSKLAGGNNEQFF.